These T cell receptor beta chains were read from a single sample in a study of blood T cell repertoires in COVID-19. This table comes from immunoSEQ multiplex PCR, and its TCRdb copy is limited to in-frame clones, with some not included. The sample has about 280,000 clones; approximately 88% are singletons. Specimen: PBMCs or T cells enriched from blood (not recorded which). These receptors originate from a woman in her thirties who had recovered from COVID-19. CDR3s include the opening cysteine and the closing phenylalanine or tryptophan. The D gene is left open where the match is weak. Rows may omit the clone size; those that give it use once, few, many or a size class.

v_gene,abundance,d_gene,j_gene,CDR3nt,CDR3aa
TRBV19,-,-,TRBJ1-1,TGTGCCAGTAGCCCGGGAGGCACTGAAGCTTTCTTT,CASSPGGTEAFF
TRBV5-1,-,TRBD1,TRBJ1-2,TGCGCCAGCAGCTTGGTGAGACAGGGGGCTGGTGGCTACACCTTC,CASSLVRQGAGGYTF
TRBV6-4,-,-,TRBJ1-2,TGTGCCACCCGGGCGGGCGGAGGGGGCTACACCTTC,CATRAGGGGYTF
TRBV9,-,-,TRBJ2-2,TGTGCCAGCAGCGGGTCGGCGAACACCGGGGAGCTGTTTTTT,CASSGSANTGELFF
TRBV10-3,few,-,TRBJ2-7,TGTGCCATCAGGGCCCAGAACGAGCAGTACTTC,CAIRAQNEQYF
TRBV24-1,-,-,TRBJ2-5,TGTGCCACCAGTGATCCACAGGGCTTAGGGGAGACCCAGTACTTC,CATSDPQGLGETQYF
TRBV3-1/TRBV3-2,once,-,TRBJ2-7,TGTGCCAGCAGCCAAGATAGCAGCGGGCCCTACGAGCAGTACTTC,CASSQDSSGPYEQYF
TRBV2,-,TRBD1,TRBJ2-5,TGTGCCAGCAGAATAACAGGGGGCACCCTTGGGTGGCAAGAGACCCAGTACTTC,CASRITGGTLGWQETQYF
TRBV18,few,TRBD1,TRBJ1-1,TGTGCCAGCTCACCGAGGACAGGGAACACTGAAGCTTTCTTT,CASSPRTGNTEAFF
TRBV5-1,once,-,TRBJ2-3,TGCGCCAGCAGCTACGGCCCCCCGGGAGGCACAGATACGCAGTATTTT,CASSYGPPGGTDTQYF
TRBV30,-,-,TRBJ2-7,TGTGCCTGCCATGCCGGGGAGCAGTACTTC,CACHAGEQYF
TRBV11-3,-,-,TRBJ1-4,TGTGCCAGCAGTCCAGGAGGAGCTAATGAAAAACTGTTTTTT,CASSPGGANEKLFF
TRBV7-5,-,-,TRBJ1-2,TGTGTCAGAAGCTTAAGGTGGGACAGGGAAATGGATGGCTACACCTTC,CVRSLRWDREMDGYTF
TRBV19,-,TRBD2,TRBJ2-1,TGTGCCAGTAGTACCCTCGGGGGGATTGCCTACAATGAGCAGTTCTTC,CASSTLGGIAYNEQFF
TRBV28,-,TRBD2,TRBJ2-6,TGTGCCAGCAGTCCAAGGACTAGCGGGTTCTACTCTGGGGCCAACGTCCTGACTTTC,CASSPRTSGFYSGANVLTF
TRBV30,-,TRBD1,TRBJ2-5,TGTGCCTGGAGTCATCCCAACACAGGGGCCCAGTACTTC,CAWSHPNTGAQYF
TRBV11-3,-,-,TRBJ2-2,TGTGCCAGCAGCTTAGTTGGAGGACTTGCGAACACCGGGGAGCTGTTTTTT,CASSLVGGLANTGELFF
TRBV3-1/TRBV3-2,-,TRBD2,TRBJ2-3,TGTGCCAGCAGCCGAGTTAGCGGGGGGGCGTCTGGAGATACGCAGTATTTT,CASSRVSGGASGDTQYF
TRBV24-1,once,TRBD2,TRBJ2-1,TGTGCCACCAGTGAACTAGCGGCCTTGGTGGGGCAGTTCTTC,CATSELAALVGQFF